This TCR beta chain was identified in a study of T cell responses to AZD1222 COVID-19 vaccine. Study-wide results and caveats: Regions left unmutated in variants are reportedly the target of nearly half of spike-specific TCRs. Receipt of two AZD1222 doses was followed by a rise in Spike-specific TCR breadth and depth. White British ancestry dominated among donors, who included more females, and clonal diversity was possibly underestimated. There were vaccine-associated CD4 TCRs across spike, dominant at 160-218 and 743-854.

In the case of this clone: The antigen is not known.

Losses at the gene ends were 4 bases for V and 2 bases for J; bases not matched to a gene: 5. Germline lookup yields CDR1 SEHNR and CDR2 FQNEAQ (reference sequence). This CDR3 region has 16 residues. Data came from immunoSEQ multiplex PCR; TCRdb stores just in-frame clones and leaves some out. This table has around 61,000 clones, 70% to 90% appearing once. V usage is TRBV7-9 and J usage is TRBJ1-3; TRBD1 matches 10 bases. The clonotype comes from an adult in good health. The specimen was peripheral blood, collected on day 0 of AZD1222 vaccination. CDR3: CASSSGTGAAGNTIYF. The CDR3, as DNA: TGTGCCAGCAGCTCCGGGACAGGGGCAGCTGGAAACACCATATATTTT. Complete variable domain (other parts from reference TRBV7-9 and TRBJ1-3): DTGVSQNPRHKITKRGQNVTFRCDPISEHNRLYWYRQTLGQGPEFLTYFQNEAQLEKSRLLSDRFSAERPKGSFSTLEIQRTEQGDSAMYLCASSSGTGAAGNTIYFGEGSWLTVV.